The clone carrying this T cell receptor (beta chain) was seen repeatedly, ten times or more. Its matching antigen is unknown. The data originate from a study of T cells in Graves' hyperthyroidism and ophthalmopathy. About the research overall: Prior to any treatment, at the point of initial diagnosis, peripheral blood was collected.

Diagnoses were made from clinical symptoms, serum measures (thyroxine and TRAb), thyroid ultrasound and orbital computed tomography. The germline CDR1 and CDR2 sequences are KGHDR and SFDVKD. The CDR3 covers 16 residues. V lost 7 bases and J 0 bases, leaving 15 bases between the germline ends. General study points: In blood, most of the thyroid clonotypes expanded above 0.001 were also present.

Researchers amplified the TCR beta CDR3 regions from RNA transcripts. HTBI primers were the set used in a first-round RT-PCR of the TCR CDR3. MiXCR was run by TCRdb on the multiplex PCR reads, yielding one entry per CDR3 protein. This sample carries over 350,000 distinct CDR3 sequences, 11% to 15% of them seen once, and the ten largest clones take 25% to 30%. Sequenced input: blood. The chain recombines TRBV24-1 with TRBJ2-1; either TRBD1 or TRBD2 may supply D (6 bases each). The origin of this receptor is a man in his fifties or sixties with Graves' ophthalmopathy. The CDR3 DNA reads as TGTGCCACCAGCGAAATAGGGGGAGGCTCCTACAATGAGCAGTTCTTC. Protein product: CATSEIGGGSYNEQFF.